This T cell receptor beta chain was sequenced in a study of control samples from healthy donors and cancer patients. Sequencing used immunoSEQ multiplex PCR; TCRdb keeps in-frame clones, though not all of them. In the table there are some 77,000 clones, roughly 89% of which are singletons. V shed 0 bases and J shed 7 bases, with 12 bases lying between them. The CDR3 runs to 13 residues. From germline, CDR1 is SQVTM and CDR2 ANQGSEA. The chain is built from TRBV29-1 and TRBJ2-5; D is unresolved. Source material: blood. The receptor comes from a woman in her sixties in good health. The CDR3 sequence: CSVEDVEFGTQYF. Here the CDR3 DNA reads TGCAGCGTTGAAGATGTAGAGTTCGGGACCCAGTACTTC.